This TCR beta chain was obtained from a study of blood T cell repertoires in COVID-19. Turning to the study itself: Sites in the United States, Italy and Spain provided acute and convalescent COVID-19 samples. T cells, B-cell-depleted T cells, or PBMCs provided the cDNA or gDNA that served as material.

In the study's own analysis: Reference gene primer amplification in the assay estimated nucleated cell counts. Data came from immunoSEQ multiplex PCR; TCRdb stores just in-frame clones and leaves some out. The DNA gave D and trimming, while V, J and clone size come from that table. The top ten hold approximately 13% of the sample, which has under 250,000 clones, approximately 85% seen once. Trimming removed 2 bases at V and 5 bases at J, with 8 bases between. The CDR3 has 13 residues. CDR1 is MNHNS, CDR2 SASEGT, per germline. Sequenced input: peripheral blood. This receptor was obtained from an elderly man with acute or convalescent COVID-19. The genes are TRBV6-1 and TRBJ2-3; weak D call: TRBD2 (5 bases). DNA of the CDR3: TGTGCCAGCAGTGAACGTGGGAGAGATACGCAGTATTTT. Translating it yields CASSERGRDTQYF.